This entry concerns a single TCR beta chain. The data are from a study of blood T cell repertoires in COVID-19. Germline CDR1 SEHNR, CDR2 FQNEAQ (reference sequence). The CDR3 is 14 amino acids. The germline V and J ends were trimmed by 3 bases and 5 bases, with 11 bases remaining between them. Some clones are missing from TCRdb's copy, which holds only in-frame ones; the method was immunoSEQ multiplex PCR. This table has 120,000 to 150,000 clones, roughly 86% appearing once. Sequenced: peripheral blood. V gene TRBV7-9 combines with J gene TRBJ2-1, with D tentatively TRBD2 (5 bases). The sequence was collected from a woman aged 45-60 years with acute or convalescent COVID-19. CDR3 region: CASSLYHGNNEQFF. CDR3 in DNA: TGTGCCAGCAGCTTGTATCACGGGAACAATGAGCAGTTCTTC. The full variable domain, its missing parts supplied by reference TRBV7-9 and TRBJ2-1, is DTGVSQNPRHKITKRGQNVTFRCDPISEHNRLYWYRQTLGQGPEFLTYFQNEAQLEKSRLLSDRFSAERPKGSFSTLEIQRTEQGDSAMYLCASSLYHGNNEQFFGPGTRLTVL.